This passage covers 8 T cell receptor beta chains from one sample sequenced in a study of T cells after yellow fever vaccination. From the 5' RACE reads, TCRdb called clonotypes with MiXCR, one entry per CDR3 protein. The sample shows 500,000 to 650,000 distinct CDR3 sequences, approximately 16% of them seen only once. The sample was PBMCs, taken 5 days after the first yellow fever vaccination. Receptor source: a man aged 18 to 30 who received the YFV17D yellow fever vaccine.

Points on this clonotype: This may arise from a read error, as a much more abundant clone is one base away. This chain links TRBV21-1 with TRBJ2-1; whether TRBD1, the table's D call, matches the DNA was not checked. TRBV21-1 is described as a pseudogene. This CDR3 spans 22 amino acids. CDR3 sequence reads: CANSHSGSGTRRPTGSYNEQFF. The DNA of the CDR3 is TGTGCCAACAGCCACTCCGGCTCCGGGACCCGACGGCCGACAGGCTCCTACAATGAGCAGTTCTTC.

The sample holds a few counts of this clonotype. V gene TRBV7-9 combines with J gene TRBJ2-7, with D perhaps matching TRBD2 (5 bases). V was cut by 1 base and J by 2 bases, with 15 bases left in between. Looked up from germline, CDR1 is SEHNR and CDR2 is FQNEAQ (reference sequence). This CDR3 spans 16 amino acids. CDR3 sequence (DNA): TGTGCCAGCAGCTTAGAGGGAGCCGGACGGGCCTACGAGCAGTACTTC. Encoded protein: CASSLEGAGRAYEQYF.

This clonotype was seen at least ten times. The rearrangement uses TRBV20-1 and TRBJ1-5, with unresolved D. Germline V gives CDR1 DFQATT, CDR2 SNEGSKA (reference sequence). This CDR3 has 13 amino acids. Trimming cost V 1 base and J 0 bases, with 4 bases left between them. CDR3 sequence (DNA): TGCAGTGCTAGAGGACATAGCAATCAGCCCCAGCATTTT. It yields the protein CSARGHSNQPQHF.

V gene TRBV12-3 or TRBV12-4 combines with J gene TRBJ2-1; the match to TRBD1 covers 7 bases. With 3 bases clipped from V and 2 bases from J, the junction kept 1 base outside the gene matches. The CDR3 contains 14 residues. The chain's CDR3 is CASSFGTAYNEQFF. The CDR3 bases are TGTGCCAGCAGTTTCGGGACAGCCTACAATGAGCAGTTCTTC.

This clonotype showed up just a few times. V usage is TRBV7-2 and J usage is TRBJ1-2; D gene uncertain. V lost 3 bases and J lost 0, with 5 bases in between. This CDR3 comprises 13 residues. In germline, CDR1 is SGHTA, CDR2 FQGNSA. The chain's CDR3 is CASSFDANYGYTF. CDR3 DNA: TGTGCCAGCAGCTTTGACGCTAACTATGGCTACACCTTC.

The CDR3 sequence is CASSRRQGLNTGELFF. Written as DNA, the CDR3 is TGTGCCAGCAGCCGCCGACAGGGACTTAACACCGGGGAGCTGTTTTTT. This sequence joins TRBV7-2 and TRBJ2-2; tentatively, D is TRBD1 (7 bases). Germline V gene sequence: CDR1 SGHTA, CDR2 FQGNSA. This CDR3 has 16 residues. Trimming removed 5 bases from V and 2 bases from J, with 15 bases in between.

This clonotype was observed a handful of times. V is TRBV10-1 and J is TRBJ1-6; D remains ambiguous. The germline V gene has CDR1 WNHNN and CDR2 SYGVQD (reference sequence). CDR3 length equals 13 residues. Trimming shortened V by 3 bases and J by 9 bases, and 9 bases separated the two germline ends. The CDR3 nucleotides read TGCGCCAGCAGTGAAACAGCGCGTTCACCCCTCCACTTT. Amino acids: CASSETARSPLHF.

V and J are TRBV5-6 and TRBJ1-4; 7 nucleotides line up with TRBD1. Losses at the gene ends were 4 bases for V and 0 bases for J; bases not matched to a gene: 3. Germline V gene lookup returns CDR1 SGHDT and CDR2 YYEEEE. The CDR3 has 15 residues. CDR3 sequence: CASSRQGSTNEKLFF. Here the CDR3 DNA reads TGTGCCAGCAGCCGACAGGGCTCAACTAATGAAAAACTGTTTTTT.